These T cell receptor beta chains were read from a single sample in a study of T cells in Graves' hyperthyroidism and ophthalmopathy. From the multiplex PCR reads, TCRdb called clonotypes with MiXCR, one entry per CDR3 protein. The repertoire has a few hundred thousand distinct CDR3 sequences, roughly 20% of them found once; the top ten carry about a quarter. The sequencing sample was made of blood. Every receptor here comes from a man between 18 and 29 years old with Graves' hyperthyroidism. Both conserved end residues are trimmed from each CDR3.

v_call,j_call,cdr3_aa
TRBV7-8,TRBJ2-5,ASSGRGPGTQY
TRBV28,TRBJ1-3,ASSETGFGAGNTIY
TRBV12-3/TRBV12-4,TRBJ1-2,ASSFGPINYGYT
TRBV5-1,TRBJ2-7,ASSLVGQGSPYEQY
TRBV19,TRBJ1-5,ASSNIGTGWGHQPQH
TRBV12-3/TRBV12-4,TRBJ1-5,ASSLGTGTGEGQPQH
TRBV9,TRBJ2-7,ASNTGEGGDEQY
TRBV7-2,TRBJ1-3,ASSPLGQAGNTIY
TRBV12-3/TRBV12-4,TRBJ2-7,ASKRAYEQY
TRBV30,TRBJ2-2,AWNPPARSNTGELF
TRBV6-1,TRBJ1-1,ASSDLSLRYTEAF
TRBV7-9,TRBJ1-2,ASSDGDRGLVGYT
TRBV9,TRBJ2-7,ASSPTGRDRDYEQY
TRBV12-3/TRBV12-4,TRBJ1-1,ASSFGEINTEAF
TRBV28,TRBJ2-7,ASSSPEYEQY
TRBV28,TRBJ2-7,ASIPPGAVYEQY
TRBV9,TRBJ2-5,ASSVGTGANQETQY
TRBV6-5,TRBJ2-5,ASSYSFLAETQY
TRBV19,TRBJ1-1,ASSHLTAPGTEAF
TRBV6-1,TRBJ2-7,ACSPLGRGEQY
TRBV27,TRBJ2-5,ASSLSQGVTQY
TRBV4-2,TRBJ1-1,ASSHTRRGNTEAF